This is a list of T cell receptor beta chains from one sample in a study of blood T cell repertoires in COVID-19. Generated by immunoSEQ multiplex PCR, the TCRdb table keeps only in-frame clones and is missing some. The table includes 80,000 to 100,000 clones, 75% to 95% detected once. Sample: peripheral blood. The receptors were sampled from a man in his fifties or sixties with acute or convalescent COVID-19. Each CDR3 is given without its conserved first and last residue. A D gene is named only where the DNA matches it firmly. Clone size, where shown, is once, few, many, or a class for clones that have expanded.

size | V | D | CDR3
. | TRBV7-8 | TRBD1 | ASSRGQGAYNSPLH
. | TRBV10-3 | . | AALRGEKDTEAF
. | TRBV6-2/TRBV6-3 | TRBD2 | ASSSPGGPYNEQF
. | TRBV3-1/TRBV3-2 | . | ASSQDSLTGNEQF
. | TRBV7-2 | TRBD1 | ASNRDRIAEAF
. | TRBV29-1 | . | SVWTVGTEAF
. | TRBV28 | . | ASTSPRRGKGPQH
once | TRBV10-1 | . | ASSDTGGTEAF
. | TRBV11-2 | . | ASSLGPGRGNTIY
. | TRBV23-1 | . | ASSLRPRLYTDTQY
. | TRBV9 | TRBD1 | ASSVGTGEVYGYT
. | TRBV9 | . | ASSVAQVNTEAF
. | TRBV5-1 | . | ASSPQLAKNIQY
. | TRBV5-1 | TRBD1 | ASSLRQGNGYT
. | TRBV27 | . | ASSKGGVSGNTIY
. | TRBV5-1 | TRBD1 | ASSGRTGGLMNTEAF
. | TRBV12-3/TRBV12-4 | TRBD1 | ASSFRQGHEQY
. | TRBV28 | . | ASSLGGGYEQY
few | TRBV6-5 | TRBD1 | ASTMTGGADSPLH
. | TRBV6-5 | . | ASSPRDNYNSPLH
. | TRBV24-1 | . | ATGRNRELNQPQH
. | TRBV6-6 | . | ASSYSRRDNEKLF
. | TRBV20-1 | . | SASGEGGYT
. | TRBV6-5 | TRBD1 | ASSYNRGYQPQH
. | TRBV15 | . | ATSRDRSLSGLSTEAF
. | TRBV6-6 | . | ASSTEDYSNQPQH
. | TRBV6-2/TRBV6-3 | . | ASSPLTGRRNYGYT
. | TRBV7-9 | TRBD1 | ASSLSGQGDNEQF
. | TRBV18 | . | ASSPGHSSGNTIY
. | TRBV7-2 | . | ASSLRREGQPQH
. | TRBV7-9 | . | ASSPHQRGEQY
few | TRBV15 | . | ATSILGGAVGNTIY
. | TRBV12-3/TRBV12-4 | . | ASSLGAGYT
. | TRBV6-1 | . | ASSDRLGDGYT
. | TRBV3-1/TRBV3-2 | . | ASSQGENYGYT
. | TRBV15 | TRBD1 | ATSGRQGAGNQPQH
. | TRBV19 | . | ASSARGDGADTQY
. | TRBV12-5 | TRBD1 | ASGPGQGNYEQY
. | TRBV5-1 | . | ASSPGQPKWANYGYT
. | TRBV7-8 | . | ASSPSNQPQH
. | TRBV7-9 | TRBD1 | ASSFSRRDRGRRDGYT
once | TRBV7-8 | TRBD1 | ASSGRDRGHYGYT
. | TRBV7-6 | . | ASSLAGGVNSPLH
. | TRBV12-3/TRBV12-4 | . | ASSPRQGLY
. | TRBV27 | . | ASRLLGTHSPLH
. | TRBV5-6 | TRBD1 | ASSPTGTGGKGYT
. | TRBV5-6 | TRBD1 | ASSLETGDYNSPLH
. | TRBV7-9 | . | ASSFSLGGLN
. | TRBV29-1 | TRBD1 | SVGGDRGLTNYGYT
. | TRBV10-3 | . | AISELVKETQY
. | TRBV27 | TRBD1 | ASSLSRTGRPYGYT
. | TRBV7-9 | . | ASGKDRDPGNTIY
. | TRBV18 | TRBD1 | ASSPDRGNTEAF
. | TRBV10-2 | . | ASSRTATEAF
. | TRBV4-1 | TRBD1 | ASSHLGQRKNQPQH